This T cell receptor beta chain stems from a study of T cells after yellow fever vaccination. Study as a whole: Fractions containing few cells were prepared with SMART-Seq v4 Ultra Low Input.

Overall study results and limits: A limited proportion of clonotypes was detected within both the CD4 and CD8 compartments. The study re-detected most primary-vaccination clones after the booster (96% CD4, around 89% CD8).

Each CDR3 protein is one row after TCRdb ran MiXCR on the 5' RACE reads. The sample shows hundreds of thousands of distinct CDR3 sequences, around 4% of them seen only once. In regard to this clonotype: Its target is unknown.

Trimming removed 1 base from V and 2 bases from J, with 4 bases in between. This CDR3 spans 13 amino acids. The V gene's germline CDR1 is SGHDT and CDR2 YYEEEE. The sequenced sample was PBMCs, obtained on the day of the yellow fever booster vaccination. The sequence was obtained from a man younger than 35 who received the YFV17D yellow fever vaccine. The chain uses TRBV5-6 and TRBJ2-1; D gene ambiguous. The CDR3 loop reads CASSLRAYNEQFF. The CDR3 nucleotides are TGTGCCAGCAGCTTGAGGGCCTACAATGAGCAGTTCTTC.